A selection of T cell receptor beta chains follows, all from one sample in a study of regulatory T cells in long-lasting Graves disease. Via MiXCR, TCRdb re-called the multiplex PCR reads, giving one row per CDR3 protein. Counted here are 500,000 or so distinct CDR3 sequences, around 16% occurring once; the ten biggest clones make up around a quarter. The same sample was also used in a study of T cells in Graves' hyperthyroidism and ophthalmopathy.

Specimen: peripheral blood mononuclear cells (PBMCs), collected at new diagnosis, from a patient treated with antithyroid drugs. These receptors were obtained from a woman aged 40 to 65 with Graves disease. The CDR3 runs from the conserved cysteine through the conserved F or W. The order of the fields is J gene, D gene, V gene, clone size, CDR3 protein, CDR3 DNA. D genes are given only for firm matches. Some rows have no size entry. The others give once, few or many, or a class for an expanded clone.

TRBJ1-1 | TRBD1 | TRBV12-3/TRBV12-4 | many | CASSTRDRGTEAFF | TGTGCCAGCAGCACCCGGGACAGGGGAACTGAAGCTTTCTTT
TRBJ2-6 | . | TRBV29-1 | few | CSVGLYLAGANVLTF | TGCAGCGTTGGGCTGTACTTAGCTGGGGCCAACGTCCTGACTTTC
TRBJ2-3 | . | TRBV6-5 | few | CASSYTGGFSTDTQYF | TGTGCCAGCAGTTACACTGGCGGATTTAGCACAGATACGCAGTATTTT
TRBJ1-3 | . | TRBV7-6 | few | CASSLGAMTGNTIYF | TGTGCCAGCAGCTTAGGAGCGATGACTGGAAACACCATATATTTT
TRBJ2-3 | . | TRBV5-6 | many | CASSLLRDTQYF | TGTGCCAGCAGCTTACTAAGAGATACGCAGTATTTT
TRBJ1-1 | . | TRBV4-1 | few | CASSPVAGGRGTEAFF | TGCGCCAGCAGCCCTGTGGCGGGGGGCCGGGGCACTGAAGCTTTCTTT
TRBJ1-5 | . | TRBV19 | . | CASSIRGGQPQHF | TGTGCCAGTAGTATTCGAGGGGGTCAGCCCCAGCATTTT
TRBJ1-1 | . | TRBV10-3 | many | CAIGDSVPTEAFF | TGTGCCATCGGTGACAGTGTCCCCACTGAAGCTTTCTTT
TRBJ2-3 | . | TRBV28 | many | CASRDRGVTDTQYF | TGTGCCAGCAGAGATAGGGGGGTGACAGATACGCAGTATTTT
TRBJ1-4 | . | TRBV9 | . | CASSVGVADEKLFF | TGTGCCAGCAGCGTAGGTGTGGCAGATGAAAAACTGTTTTTT
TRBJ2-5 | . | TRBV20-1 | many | CSARGGTGETQYF | TGCAGTGCTAGGGGGGGTACAGGAGAGACCCAGTACTTC
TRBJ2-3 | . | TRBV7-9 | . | CAFPGMPDTQYF | TGTGCCTTTCCAGGGATGCCAGATACGCAGTATTTT
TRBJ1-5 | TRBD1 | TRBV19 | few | CASSWDRTGNQPQHF | TGTGCCAGTAGCTGGGACAGGACTGGCAATCAGCCCCAGCATTTT
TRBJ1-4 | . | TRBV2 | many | CASRDDRNNEKLFF | TGTGCCAGCAGGGACGACAGAAATAATGAAAAACTGTTTTTT
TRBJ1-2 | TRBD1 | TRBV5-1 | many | CASSLTGQGKGYGYTF | TGCGCCAGCAGCTTGACTGGACAGGGTAAAGGCTATGGCTACACCTTC
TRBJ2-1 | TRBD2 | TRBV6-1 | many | CASSPLAGGNEQFF | TGTGCCAGCAGCCCACTAGCGGGGGGCAATGAGCAGTTCTTC
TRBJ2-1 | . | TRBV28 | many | CASQGLPAYNEQFF | TGTGCCAGCCAGGGACTTCCAGCCTACAATGAGCAGTTCTTC
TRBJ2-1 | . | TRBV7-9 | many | CASSFIRSADEQFF | TGTGCCAGCAGCTTTATTCGATCGGCAGATGAGCAGTTCTTC
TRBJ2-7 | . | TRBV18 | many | CASSPKGHSYEQYF | TGTGCCAGCTCACCTAAGGGACACTCCTACGAGCAGTACTTC
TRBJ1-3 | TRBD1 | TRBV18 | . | CASSTGGSGNTIYF | TGTGCCAGCTCAACAGGGGGCTCTGGAAACACCATATATTTT
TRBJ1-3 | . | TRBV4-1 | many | CASSQLEGGNTIYF | TGCGCCAGCAGCCAACTCGAAGGGGGAAACACCATATATTTT
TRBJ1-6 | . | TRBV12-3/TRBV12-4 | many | CASRTPGTPLHF | TGTGCCAGCCGAACCCCCGGGACACCCCTCCACTTT
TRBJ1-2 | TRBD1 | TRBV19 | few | CASKKGQKDGYTF | TGTGCCAGTAAAAAGGGACAGAAAGATGGCTACACCTTC
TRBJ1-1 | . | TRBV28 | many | CASSSGVTNTEAFF | TGTGCCAGCAGCTCTGGGGTTACGAACACTGAAGCTTTCTTT
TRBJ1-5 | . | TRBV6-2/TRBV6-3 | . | CAGSRTVHSNQPQHF | TGTGCCGGCAGTAGGACGGTACATAGCAATCAGCCCCAGCATTTT
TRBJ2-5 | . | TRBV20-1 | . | CSAPFGGSKTQYF | TGCAGTGCTCCCTTCGGCGGTAGCAAGACCCAGTACTTC
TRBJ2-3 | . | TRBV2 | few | CASSGTPRSTDTQYF | TGTGCCAGCAGTGGGACACCTAGGTCGACAGATACGCAGTATTTT
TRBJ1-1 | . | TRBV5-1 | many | CASSPRFGTEAFF | TGCGCCAGCAGCCCCCGTTTCGGCACTGAAGCTTTCTTT
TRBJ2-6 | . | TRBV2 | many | CASSVGFSGANVLTF | TGTGCCAGCAGTGTGGGATTCTCTGGGGCCAACGTCCTGACTTTC